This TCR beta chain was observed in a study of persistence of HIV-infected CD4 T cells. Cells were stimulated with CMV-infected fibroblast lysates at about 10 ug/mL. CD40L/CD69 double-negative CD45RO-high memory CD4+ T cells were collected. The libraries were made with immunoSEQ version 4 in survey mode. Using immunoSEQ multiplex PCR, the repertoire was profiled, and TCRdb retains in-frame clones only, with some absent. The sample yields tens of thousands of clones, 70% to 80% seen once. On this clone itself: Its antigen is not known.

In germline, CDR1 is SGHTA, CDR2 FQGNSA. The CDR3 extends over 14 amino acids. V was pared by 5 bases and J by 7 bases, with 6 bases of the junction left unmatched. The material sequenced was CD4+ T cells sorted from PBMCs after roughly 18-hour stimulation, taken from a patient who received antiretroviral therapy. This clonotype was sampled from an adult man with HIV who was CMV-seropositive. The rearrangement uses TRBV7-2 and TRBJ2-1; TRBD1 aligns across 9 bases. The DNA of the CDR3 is TGTGCCAGCAGCCCCCGGACAGGGGCGAATGAGCAGTTCTTC. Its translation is CASSPRTGANEQFF.